The 5 T cell receptor beta chains in this list originate from one sample, sequenced in a study of regulatory T cells in long-lasting Graves disease. Construction of TCR beta libraries relied on iRepertoire HTBI primers and on Arm-PCR targeting CDR3 regions. TCRdb processed the multiplex PCR reads anew with MiXCR; each CDR3 protein has one entry. The table records roughly 490,000 distinct CDR3 sequences, roughly 23% of them present only once. Time point denoted: persistent/refractory GD, antithyroid drugs over 5 years with positive TRAb. PBMC-extracted RNA yielded the TCR library. The specimen was peripheral blood mononuclear cells (PBMCs), collected when the disease was refractory, from a patient treated with antithyroid drugs. The receptors stem from a female donor with Graves disease.

This sequence joins TRBV14 and TRBJ1-2; 7 positions match TRBD1. The V gene end was trimmed by 0 bases and the J gene end by 2 bases; junction bases not matched to a gene: 6. The CDR3 loop spans 16 amino acids. Per the germline V gene, CDR1 is SGHDN and CDR2 is FVKESK. CDR3 amino acids: CASSQDFADRNYGYTF. The CDR3 DNA reads TGTGCCAGCAGCCAAGACTTTGCGGACAGGAACTATGGCTACACCTTC.

This clonotype was found many times. This rearrangement joins TRBV12-3 or TRBV12-4 to TRBJ1-4, with D tentatively TRBD1 (5 bases). CDR3 size: 16 residues. The ends were cut back, 6 bases at V and 8 bases at J, with 22 bases in the middle. The chain's CDR3 is CASSRGGRATGEKLFF. The CDR3 DNA is TGTGCCAGCAGCCGCGGCGGCAGGGCCACTGGGGAAAAACTGTTTTTT.

The V gene is TRBV4-1, the J gene TRBJ1-3; the match to TRBD1 covers 7 bases. The CDR3 runs 17 residues. Germline loops: CDR1 MGHRA, CDR2 YSYEKL. Trimming cost V 0 bases and J 3 bases; bases outside gene matches: 8. CDR3 sequence reads: CASSQDQEGARGNTIYF. CDR3 DNA: TGCGCCAGCAGCCAAGATCAGGAGGGGGCACGTGGAAACACCATATATTTT.

This clonotype was counted at least ten times. The chain has TRBV29-1 and TRBJ2-7, with D perhaps TRBD1 or TRBD2 (5 bases each). There are 13 residues in the CDR3. V was shortened by 6 bases and J by 6 bases, with 18 bases between the two germline ends. Germline-derived CDR1 and CDR2 are SQVTM and ANQGSEA. The CDR3 sequence is CSVVTGPGSEQYF. DNA for the CDR3: TGCAGCGTGGTTACGGGACCCGGCAGCGAGCAGTACTTC.

At least ten counts were recorded for this clonotype. The V gene is TRBV6-1, the J gene TRBJ1-3, with TRBD1 as a possible D gene (6 bases). CDR3 size: 15 residues. The V gene's germline CDR1 is MNHNS and CDR2 SASEGT. Trimming shortened V by 1 base and J by 2 bases, and 9 bases separated the two germline ends. The CDR3 spells CASSEEQGTGNTIYF. The CDR3 DNA follows: TGTGCCAGCAGTGAAGAACAGGGAACTGGAAACACCATATATTTT.